Each of the 14 T cell receptor beta chains below was sequenced from the same sample in a study of shared clonotypes between healthy human individuals. CD8 cells regarded as naive lacked CD45RO, were positively chosen for CCR7, and omitted terminally differentiated effector memory CD45RA+ cells. Measured with immunoSEQ multiplex PCR; TCRdb has only the in-frame clones, and not every one. This table holds about 580,000 clones, roughly 98% found once. Sequencing was performed on naive CD8+ T cells sorted from blood. These receptors were taken from a man aged 25-40 years in good health.

Points on this clone: The junction departs from the called germline gene at one end, perhaps through a read error. The chain recombines TRBV29-1 with TRBJ2-7; possibly TRBD2 for D (6 bases). The CDR3 consists of 14 residues. CDR1 is SQVTM and CDR2 is ANQGSEA in the germline V gene. CDR3 in amino acids: CSVEDRDSKDEQYF. DNA of the CDR3: TGCAGCGTCGAAGACCGGGACTCAAAGGACGAGCAGTACTTC.

This rearrangement joins TRBV6-5 to TRBJ2-7; D unresolved. Germline V gene sequence: CDR1 MNHEY, CDR2 SVGAGI. Deletions cut 10 bases from V and 1 base from J, with 11 bases between. This CDR3 is 12 amino acids long. This CDR3 is CATKDGSYEQYF. The CDR3 DNA reads TGTGCCACGAAGGACGGGTCCTACGAGCAGTACTTC.

This clone was counted once. The rearrangement joins TRBV7-9 to TRBJ2-5, with 7 bases that match TRBD1. Gene TRBJ2-7 matches the end of the DNA better, so the J call may be wrong. CDR1 is SEHNR and CDR2 is FQNEAQ in the germline V gene (reference sequence). The CDR3 spans 14 residues. CDR3 in amino acids: CASSGRGQVYEQYF. CDR3 in DNA: TGTGCCAGCAGCGGGAGAGGACAGGTCTACGAGCAGTACTTC.

The rearrangement links TRBV5-5 to TRBJ2-7; D is undetermined. Looked up from germline, CDR1 is SGHKS and CDR2 is YYEKEE (reference sequence). V was shortened by 0 bases and J by 2 bases, with 9 bases between the two germline ends. CDR3 length: 14 amino acids. CDR3 in DNA: TGTGCCAGCAGCTTGGATACGGGTACCTACGAGCAGTACTTC. This sequence encodes CASSLDTGTYEQYF. Complete variable domain (other parts from reference TRBV5-5 and TRBJ2-7): DAGVTQSPTHLIKTRGQQVTLRCSPISGHKSVSWYQQVLGQGPQFIFQYYEKEERGRGNFPDRFSARQFPNYSSELNVNALLLGDSALYLCASSLDTGTYEQYFGPGTRLTVT.

The chain joins TRBV30 to TRBJ1-1; no clear D gene. V was clipped by 1 base and J by 2 bases, with 11 bases between them. Germline lookup yields CDR1 GTSNPN and CDR2 SVGIG (reference sequence). This CDR3 has 14 amino acids. CDR3 region: CAWSAWQRNTEAFF. CDR3 DNA: TGTGCCTGGAGTGCGTGGCAACGTAACACTGAAGCTTTCTTT.

This sequence joins TRBV11-2 and TRBJ2-5; 8 nucleotides match TRBD2. Germline-derived CDR1 and CDR2 are SGHAT and FQNNGV. The CDR3 has 17 residues. With 2 bases clipped from V and 1 base from J, the junction kept 9 bases outside the gene matches. CDR3 residues: CASSLPTREGPQETQYF. CDR3 DNA sequence: TGTGCCAGCAGCTTACCGACCCGGGAGGGTCCCCAAGAGACCCAGTACTTC.

The chain is built from TRBV28 and TRBJ2-3; 13 nucleotides line up with TRBD2. This CDR3 has 15 residues. From germline, CDR1 is MDHEN and CDR2 SYDVKM. Trimming took 6 bases from V and 4 from J; bases not matched to a gene: 4. CDR3 sequence: CASRVGLAGPDTQYF. DNA of the CDR3: TGTGCCAGCAGGGTGGGACTAGCGGGACCAGATACGCAGTATTTT.

The chain recombines TRBV4-1 with TRBJ2-7, with unresolved D. The CDR3 sequence is 15 residues long. Trimming took 1 base from V and 2 from J, leaving 12 bases between them. Germline CDR1 is MGHRA and CDR2 is YSYEKL. Here the CDR3 reads CASSQGSGFPYEQYF. The CDR3 bases are TGCGCCAGCAGCCAAGGAAGTGGGTTCCCCTACGAGCAGTACTTC.

The V and J genes are TRBV27 and TRBJ1-1, with 8 bases aligning to TRBD1. The CDR3 totals 15 residues. Germline lookup yields CDR1 MNHEY and CDR2 SMNVEV (reference sequence). With V trimmed by 2 bases and J by 5 bases, 7 bases remained unmatched. CDR3 sequence: CASSLAQGAWTEAFF. The CDR3 bases are TGTGCCAGCAGTTTAGCTCAGGGGGCTTGGACTGAAGCTTTCTTT.

The rearrangement links TRBV7-6 to TRBJ2-1; D ambiguous. Germline V gene data show CDR1 as SGHVS and CDR2 as FNYEAQ. Trimming removed 2 bases at V and 0 bases at J, with 8 bases between. The CDR3 covers 15 residues. CDR3 DNA sequence: TGTGCCAGCAGCTTAAAAGATAGCTCCTACAATGAGCAGTTCTTC. Amino acid sequence: CASSLKDSSYNEQFF.

This sequence joins TRBV11-2 and TRBJ2-5; tentative D call: TRBD2 (5 bases). Germline V CDR1 and CDR2: SGHAT, FQNNGV. The CDR3 contains 13 residues. V lost 6 bases and J lost 5, with 13 bases in between. CDR3 DNA sequence: TGTGCCAGCAGATTCCCAGCGGCGGAGACCCAGTACTTC. Amino acid sequence: CASRFPAAETQYF.

This chain links TRBV7-9 with TRBJ1-2; TRBD1 might be the D (6 bases). Germline V gene lookup returns CDR1 SEHNR and CDR2 FQNEAQ (reference sequence). Trimming took off 6 bases at V and 4 bases at J, with 18 bases between the two ends. The CDR3 length is 15 residues. The CDR3 reads CASSLGGGAGYGYTF. The CDR3 DNA reads as TGTGCCAGCAGTCTAGGTGGGGGGGCTGGCTATGGCTACACCTTC.

V and J are TRBV18 and TRBJ2-7, with 7 positions matching TRBD1. In germline, CDR1 is KGHSH, CDR2 LQKENI. The CDR3 spans 17 residues. The J segment lost 4 bases and the V segment lost 3 bases, leaving 15 bases of the junction unmatched. CDR3 sequence reads: CASSPSDRDYMGYEQYF. In DNA form, the CDR3 reads TGTGCCAGCTCACCGTCTGACAGGGATTATATGGGTTACGAGCAGTACTTC.

The chain couples TRBV10-2 to TRBJ1-1, with 7 positions matching TRBD1. The trim removed 8 bases at V and 1 base at J, leaving 19 bases unmatched. In germline, CDR1 is WSHSY, CDR2 SAAADI. The CDR3 is 18 amino acids. The CDR3 is CASSQRQGVGSANTEAFF. DNA for the CDR3: TGCGCCAGCTCCCAAAGACAGGGCGTGGGCTCGGCGAACACTGAAGCTTTCTTT.